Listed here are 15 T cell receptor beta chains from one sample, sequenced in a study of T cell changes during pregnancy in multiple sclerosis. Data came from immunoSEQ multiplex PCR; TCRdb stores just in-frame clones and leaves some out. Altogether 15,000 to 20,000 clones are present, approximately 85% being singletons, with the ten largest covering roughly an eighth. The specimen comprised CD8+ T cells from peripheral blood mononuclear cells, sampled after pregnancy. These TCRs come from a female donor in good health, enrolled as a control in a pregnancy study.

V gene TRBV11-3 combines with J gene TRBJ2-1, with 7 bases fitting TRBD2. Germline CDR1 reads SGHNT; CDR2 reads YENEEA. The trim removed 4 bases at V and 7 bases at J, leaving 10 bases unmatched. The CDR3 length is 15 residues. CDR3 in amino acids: CASSSDGTTGNEQFF. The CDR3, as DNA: TGTGCCAGCAGCTCAGACGGGACTACCGGGAATGAGCAGTTCTTC.

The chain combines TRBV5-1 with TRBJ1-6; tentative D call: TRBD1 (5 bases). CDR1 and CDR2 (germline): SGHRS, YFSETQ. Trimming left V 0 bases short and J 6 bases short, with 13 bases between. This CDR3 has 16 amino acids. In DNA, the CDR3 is TGCGCCAGCAGCTTGGAACAGGCAGGTCCTAATTCACCCCTCCACTTT. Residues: CASSLEQAGPNSPLHF. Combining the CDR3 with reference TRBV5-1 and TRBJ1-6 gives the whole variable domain KAGVTQTPRYLIKTRGQQVTLSCSPISGHRSVSWYQQTPGQGLQFLFEYFSETQRNKGNFPGRFSGRQFSNSRSEMNVSTLELGDSALYLCASSLEQAGPNSPLHFGNGTRLTVT.

In nucleotides, the CDR3 is TGTGCCAGCAGCTCTAGCGGGACTGAGCAGTACTTC. Translating gives CASSSSGTEQYF. The V gene is TRBV6-5, the J gene TRBJ2-7, with 9 nucleotides matching TRBD2. This CDR3 is 12 amino acids long. Germline lookup yields CDR1 MNHEY and CDR2 SVGAGI. Trimming cost V 6 bases and J 7 bases; bases outside gene matches: 4.

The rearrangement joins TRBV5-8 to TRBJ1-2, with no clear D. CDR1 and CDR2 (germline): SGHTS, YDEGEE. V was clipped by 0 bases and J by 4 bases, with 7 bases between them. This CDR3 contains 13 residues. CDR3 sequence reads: CASSLDRSYGYTF. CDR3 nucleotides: TGTGCCAGCAGCTTGGACAGATCCTATGGCTACACCTTC.

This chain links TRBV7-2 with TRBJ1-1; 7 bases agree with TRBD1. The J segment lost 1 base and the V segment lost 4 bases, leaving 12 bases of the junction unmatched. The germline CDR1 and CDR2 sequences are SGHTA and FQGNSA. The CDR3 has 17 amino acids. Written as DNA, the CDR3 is TGTGCCAGCAGCTCGATCACTACCGGGACAGCGAACACTGAAGCTTTCTTT. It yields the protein CASSSITTGTANTEAFF.

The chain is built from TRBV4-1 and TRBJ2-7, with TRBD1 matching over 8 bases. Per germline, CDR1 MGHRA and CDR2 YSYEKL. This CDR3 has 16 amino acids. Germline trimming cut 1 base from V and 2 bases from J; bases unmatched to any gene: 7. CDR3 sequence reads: CASSQGADRATYEQYF. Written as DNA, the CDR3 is TGCGCCAGCAGCCAAGGTGCGGACAGGGCAACCTACGAGCAGTACTTC.

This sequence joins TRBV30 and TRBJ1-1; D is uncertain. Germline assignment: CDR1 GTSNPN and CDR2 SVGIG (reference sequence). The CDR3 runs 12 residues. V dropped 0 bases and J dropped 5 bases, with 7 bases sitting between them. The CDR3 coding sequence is TGTGCCTGGAGTGTATCGACAACTGAAGCTTTCTTT. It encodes CAWSVSTTEAFF. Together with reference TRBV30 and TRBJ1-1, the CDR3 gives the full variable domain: SQTIHQWPATLVQPVGSPLSLECTVEGTSNPNLYWYRQAAGRGLQLLFYSVGIGQISSEVPQNLSASRPQDRQFILSSKKLLLSDSGFYLCAWSVSTTEAFFGQGTRLTVV.

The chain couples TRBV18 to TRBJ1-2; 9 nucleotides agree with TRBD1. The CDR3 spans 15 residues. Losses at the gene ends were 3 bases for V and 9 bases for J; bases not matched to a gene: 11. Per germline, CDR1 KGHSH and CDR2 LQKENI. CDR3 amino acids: CASSPKDRGRVSYTF. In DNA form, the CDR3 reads TGTGCCAGCTCACCGAAGGACAGGGGACGGGTGAGCTACACCTTC.

CDR3 region: CASSGRGGGETQYF. The DNA of the CDR3 is TGTGCCAGCAGTGGGCGGGGGGGCGGAGAGACCCAGTACTTC. The chain links TRBV6-1 to TRBJ2-5; the match to TRBD2 covers 9 bases. CDR1 MNHNS and CDR2 SASEGT come from the germline V gene. This CDR3 is built from 14 residues. Trimming removed 4 bases from V and 4 bases from J; junction bases left unmatched: 4.

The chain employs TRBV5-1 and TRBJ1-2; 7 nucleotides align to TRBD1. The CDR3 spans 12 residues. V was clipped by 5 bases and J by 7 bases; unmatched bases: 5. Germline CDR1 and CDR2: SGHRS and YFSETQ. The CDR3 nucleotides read TGCGCCAGCAGAGGGGACAGTTTTGGCTACACCTTC. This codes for CASRGDSFGYTF.

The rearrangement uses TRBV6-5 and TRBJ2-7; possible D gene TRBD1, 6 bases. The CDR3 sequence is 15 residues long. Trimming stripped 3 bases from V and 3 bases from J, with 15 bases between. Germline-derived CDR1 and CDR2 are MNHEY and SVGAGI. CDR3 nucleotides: TGTGCCAGCAGTTATACCCCGGAAGGGGGCTACGAGCAGTACTTC. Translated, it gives CASSYTPEGGYEQYF.

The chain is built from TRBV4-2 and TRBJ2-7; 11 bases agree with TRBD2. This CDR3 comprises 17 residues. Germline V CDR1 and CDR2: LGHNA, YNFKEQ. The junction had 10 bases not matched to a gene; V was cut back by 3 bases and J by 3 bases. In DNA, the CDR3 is TGTGCCAGCAGCCAGGAGGAGACTAGCGGGGTTTTCTACGAGCAGTACTTC. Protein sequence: CASSQEETSGVFYEQYF.

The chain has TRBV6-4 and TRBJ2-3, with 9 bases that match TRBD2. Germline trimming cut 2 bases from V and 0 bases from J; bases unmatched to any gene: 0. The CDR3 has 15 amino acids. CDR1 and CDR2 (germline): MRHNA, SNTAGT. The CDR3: CASSDGTSSTDTQYF. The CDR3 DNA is TGTGCCAGCAGTGACGGGACTAGCAGCACAGATACGCAGTATTTT.

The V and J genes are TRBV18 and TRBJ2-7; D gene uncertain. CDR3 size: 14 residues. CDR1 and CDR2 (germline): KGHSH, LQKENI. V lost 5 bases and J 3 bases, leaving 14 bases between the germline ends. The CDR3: CASSSREDYYEQYF. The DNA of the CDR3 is TGTGCCAGCTCAAGCAGAGAGGATTACTACGAGCAGTACTTC.

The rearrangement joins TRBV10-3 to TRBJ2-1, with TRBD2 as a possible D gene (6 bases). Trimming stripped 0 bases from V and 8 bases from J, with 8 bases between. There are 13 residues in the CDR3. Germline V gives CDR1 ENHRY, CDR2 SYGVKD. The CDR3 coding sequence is TGTGCCATCAGTGAGTCTACTAGCTATGAGCAGTTCTTC. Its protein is CAISESTSYEQFF.